This TCR beta chain was identified in a study of CD8+CD57+ T cells in acquired aplastic anemia. Looking at the study overall: On average, sorted CD4+ and CD8+ cells gave around 3 ug of DNA.

Turning to this clonotype: What it recognizes is unknown.

The germline CDR1 and CDR2 sequences are MNHNS and SASEGT. Trimming cost V 5 bases and J 5 bases, with 15 bases left between them. There are 15 residues in the CDR3. Study-level findings and limits: Patients and controls had CD8+ Simpson's diversity values that were not significantly distinct. In common between the patients and the controls were approximately 28 CD8+ CDR3 sequences.

Genomic DNA acted as the template from which TCR beta VDJ combination and CDR3 sequence profiling were carried out. TCRdb reprocessed the reads with MiXCR, giving one entry per CDR3 protein. Of some 150,000 distinct CDR3 sequences listed, more than 35% are singletons. Input material: sorted CD4+, CD8+, or CD8+CD57+ T cells (not recorded which) from PBMCs. This receptor was obtained from a human donor in good health, serving as a control. The chain uses TRBV6-1 and TRBJ1-4; no definite D call. The CDR3, as DNA: TGTGCCAGCAGTCCCCAGAGACGGAGAAATGAAAAACTGTTTTTT. Translating it yields CASSPQRRRNEKLFF.